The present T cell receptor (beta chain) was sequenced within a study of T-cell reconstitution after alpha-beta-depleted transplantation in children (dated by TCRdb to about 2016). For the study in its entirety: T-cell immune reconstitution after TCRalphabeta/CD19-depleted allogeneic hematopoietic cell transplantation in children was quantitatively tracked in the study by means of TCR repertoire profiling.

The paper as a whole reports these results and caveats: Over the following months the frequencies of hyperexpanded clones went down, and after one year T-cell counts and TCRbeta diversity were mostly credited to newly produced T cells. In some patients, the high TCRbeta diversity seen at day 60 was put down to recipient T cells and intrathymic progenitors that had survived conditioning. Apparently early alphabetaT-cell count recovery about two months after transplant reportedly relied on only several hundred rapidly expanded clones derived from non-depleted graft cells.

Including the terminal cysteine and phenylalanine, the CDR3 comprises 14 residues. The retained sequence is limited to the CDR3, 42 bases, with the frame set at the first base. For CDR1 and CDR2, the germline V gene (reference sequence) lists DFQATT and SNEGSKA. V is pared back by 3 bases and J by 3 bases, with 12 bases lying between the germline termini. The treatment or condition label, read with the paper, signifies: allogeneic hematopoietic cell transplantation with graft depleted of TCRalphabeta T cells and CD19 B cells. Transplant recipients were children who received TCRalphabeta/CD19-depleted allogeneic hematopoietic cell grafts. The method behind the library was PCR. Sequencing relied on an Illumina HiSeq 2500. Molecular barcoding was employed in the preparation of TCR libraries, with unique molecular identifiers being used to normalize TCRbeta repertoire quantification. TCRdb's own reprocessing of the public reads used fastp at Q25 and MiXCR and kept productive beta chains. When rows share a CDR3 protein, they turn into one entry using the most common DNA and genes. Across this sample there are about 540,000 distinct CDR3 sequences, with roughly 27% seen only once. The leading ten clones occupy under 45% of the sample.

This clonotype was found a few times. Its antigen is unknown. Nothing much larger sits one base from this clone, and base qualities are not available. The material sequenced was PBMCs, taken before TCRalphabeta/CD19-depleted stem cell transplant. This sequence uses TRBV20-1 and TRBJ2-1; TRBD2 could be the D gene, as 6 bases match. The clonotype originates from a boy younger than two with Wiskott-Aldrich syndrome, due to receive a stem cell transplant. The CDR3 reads CSASRGSGYNEQFF. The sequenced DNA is TGCAGTGCTAGCCGAGGTAGCGGCTACAATGAGCAGTTCTTC.